This T cell receptor beta chain was sequenced for a study of blood T cell repertoires in COVID-19. Looking at the study overall: The cDNA or gDNA used as material had been derived from T cells, B-cell-depleted T cells, or PBMCs.

Under the authors' procedure: Researchers report that nucleated cell counts were estimated from reference gene primer amplification. Using immunoSEQ multiplex PCR, the repertoire was profiled, and TCRdb retains in-frame clones only, with some absent. The V and J calls and clone size were taken over from that table, and D and trimming were inferred from the DNA. Here the sample spans a few hundred thousand clones, around 88% being singletons. CDR1 LNHDA and CDR2 SQIVND come from the germline V gene (reference sequence). After removal of 11 bases from V and 0 bases from J, the junction contained 3 bases not matched to a gene. This CDR3 spans 13 amino acids.

The TCR was taken from a man at least 80 years old with acute or convalescent COVID-19. Material for sequencing was peripheral blood. The chain recombines TRBV19 with TRBJ2-4; 8 nucleotides align to TRBD1. CDR3 in DNA: TGTGCCTCGACAGGGGTAGCCAAAAACATTCAGTACTTC. Amino acid sequence: CASTGVAKNIQYF.